This T cell receptor (beta chain) was retrieved from a study of T cells in Graves' hyperthyroidism and ophthalmopathy. Amplified regions were TCR beta CDR3 sequences from RNA transcripts. Carried out on the TCR CDR3, a first-round RT-PCR used the HTBI primer set. TCRdb recomputed calls from the multiplex PCR reads with MiXCR, one row per CDR3 protein. In the table there are approximately 600,000 distinct CDR3 sequences, roughly 17% of which are singletons. Sequencing was carried out using blood. The clonotype comes from a woman aged 30 to 39 with Graves' hyperthyroidism.

The DNA of the CDR3 is TGTGCCAGCAGCCTCCCGGGACAGGCTAACTATGGCTACACCTTC. It translates to CASSLPGQANYGYTF. The V gene is TRBV7-2, the J gene TRBJ1-2; 8 nucleotides line up with TRBD1. Germline lookup yields CDR1 SGHTA and CDR2 FQGNSA. V dropped 5 bases and J dropped 0; count of bases not matched to a gene: 5. The CDR3 loop spans 15 amino acids.